Presented here are 27 T cell receptor beta chains from one specimen sequenced in a study of cytomegalovirus exposure and HLA in healthy donors. The PCR ran on 60 Vbeta and 13 Jbeta primers. This table comes from immunoSEQ multiplex PCR, and its TCRdb copy is limited to in-frame clones, with some not included. The profile shows about 170,000 clones, approximately 81% of them singletons. The source material was PBMCs. The receptors were gathered from a male donor in good health and CMV-seronegative.

The chain combines TRBV14 with TRBJ1-1; weak D call: TRBD1 (5 bases). The germline CDR1 and CDR2 sequences are SGHDN and FVKESK. V lost 3 bases and J lost 11, with 10 bases in between. The CDR3 spans 11 residues. CDR3 sequence (DNA): TGTGCCAGCAGCCATGGGGCGATGGCTTTCTTT. Protein sequence: CASSHGAMAFF.

J is TRBJ2-6 and V is TRBV6-4; 7 bases line up with TRBD2. This CDR3 is built from 17 residues. The V gene end was trimmed by 2 bases and the J gene end by 0 bases; junction bases not matched to a gene: 4. Germline lookup yields CDR1 MRHNA and CDR2 SNTAGT. The CDR3, as DNA: TGTGCCAGCAGTGACAGGAGGGACTACTCTGGGGCCAACGTCCTGACTTTC. Its protein is CASSDRRDYSGANVLTF.

In regard to this clone: The same CDR3 can be traced to other DNA sequences in this sample. The V gene is TRBV7-9, the J gene TRBJ1-1; 8 bases fit TRBD1. The germline V gene encodes CDR1 SEHNR and CDR2 FQNEAQ (reference sequence). The CDR3 runs to 13 residues. With V trimmed by 7 bases and J by 1 base, 2 bases remained unmatched. DNA of the CDR3: TGTGCCAGCAACGGACAGGGGAACACTGAAGCTTTCTTT. It is translated as CASNGQGNTEAFF.

The rearrangement links TRBV28 to TRBJ2-7; TRBD1 matches at 9 bases. Trimming removed 5 bases from V and 0 bases from J; junction bases left unmatched: 8. CDR3 length: 16 amino acids. Germline lookup yields CDR1 MDHEN and CDR2 SYDVKM. The CDR3 DNA follows: TGTGCCAGCAGTGGAATTGGACAGGGGTCCTCCTACGAGCAGTACTTC. It is translated as CASSGIGQGSSYEQYF.

This clone has only a few counts. V and J are TRBV5-1 and TRBJ1-2; tentative D call: TRBD1 (5 bases). The germline gives CDR1 SGHRS, CDR2 YFSETQ. The CDR3 contains 15 residues. V was trimmed by 3 bases and J by 2 bases, leaving 14 bases between them. The CDR3 region has the DNA TGCGCCAGCAGCTCTCGGGAGGGGAGGAACTATGGCTACACCTTC. Translating it yields CASSSREGRNYGYTF.

A note on this clone: This sample includes further DNA sequences coding for the same CDR3. This chain links TRBV12-5 with TRBJ1-1; D is undetermined. Trimming stripped 5 bases from V and 0 bases from J, with 7 bases between. CDR1 LGHNT and CDR2 FRNRAP come from the germline V gene. The CDR3 extends over 13 amino acids. The CDR3, as DNA: TGTGCTAGTGGTGCAACTGTGAACACTGAAGCTTTCTTT. Translation gives CASGATVNTEAFF.

V is TRBV4-3 and J is TRBJ2-1; 12 bases line up with TRBD2. The CDR3 is 17 residues long. CDR1 and CDR2 from the germline V gene are LGHNA and YSLEER. Trimming took 4 bases from V and 7 from J; bases not matched to a gene: 11. CDR3 nucleotide sequence: TGCGCCAGCAGCCGAATTCTAGCGGGAGGGCCTAATAATGAGCAGTTCTTC. This gives the protein CASSRILAGGPNNEQFF.

This clone turned up a few times. The V call is TRBV5-4, the J call TRBJ2-1; tentative D call: TRBD1 (6 bases). In germline, CDR1 is SGHNT, CDR2 YYREEE (reference sequence). V lost 1 base and J 0 bases, leaving 8 bases between the germline ends. The CDR3 spans 15 residues. CDR3 DNA sequence: TGTGCCAGCAGCTTGTTACAGGGCTCCTACAATGAGCAGTTCTTC. It encodes CASSLLQGSYNEQFF.

The rearrangement joins TRBV6-1 to TRBJ2-7; D possibly corresponds to TRBD1 (6 bases). This CDR3 is built from 15 residues. Germline-derived CDR1 and CDR2 are MNHNS and SASEGT. V lost 2 bases, J lost 0 bases, and 11 bases lay in between. The CDR3 loop reads CASSESLGASYEQYF. In DNA form, the CDR3 reads TGTGCCAGCAGTGAAAGTCTGGGGGCCTCCTACGAGCAGTACTTC.

This chain links TRBV20-1 with TRBJ1-4; no clear D gene. Trimming removed 4 bases at V and 8 bases at J, with 8 bases between. This CDR3 has 11 residues. Germline CDR1 DFQATT, CDR2 SNEGSKA (reference sequence). CDR3 protein: CSAKTREKLFF. The CDR3 nucleotides read TGCAGTGCTAAGACGAGGGAAAAACTGTTTTTT.

This chain links TRBV7-6 with TRBJ2-3; possibly TRBD1 for D (6 bases). The length of the CDR3 is 13 residues. From germline, CDR1 is SGHVS and CDR2 FNYEAQ. Trimming removed 8 bases from V and 3 bases from J, with 12 bases in between. The CDR3 nucleotides are TGTGCCAGCGCAAACAGGGAGACAGATACGCAGTATTTT. Its protein product is CASANRETDTQYF.

This clone has more than one count but fewer than ten. V is TRBV15 and J is TRBJ2-5; TRBD2 matches at 8 bases. This CDR3 region has 15 residues. V lost 0 bases to trimming and J lost 5 bases; unmatched junction nucleotides: 5. Germline loops: CDR1 LNHNV, CDR2 YYDKDF (reference sequence). For the CDR3, the DNA is TGTGCCACCAGCAGAGATCCTGGCGGGAGGGAGACCCAGTACTTC. This encodes CATSRDPGGRETQYF.

This clone was found once. This sequence joins TRBV28 and TRBJ1-1; maybe TRBD1 (5 bases). CDR3 length equals 14 residues. V was trimmed by 5 bases and J by 2 bases, leaving 12 bases between them. The germline V gene encodes CDR1 MDHEN and CDR2 SYDVKM. The CDR3 DNA reads TGTGCCAGCAGTCCTACCGACAGCAACACTGAAGCTTTCTTT. Protein: CASSPTDSNTEAFF.

The gene calls are TRBV4-2 and TRBJ2-7, with 7 bases lining up with TRBD2. This CDR3 region has 15 residues. The germline CDR1 and CDR2 sequences are LGHNA and YNFKEQ. The V and J ends lost 5 bases and 0 bases, in that order; junction bases with no gene match: 7. This CDR3 is CASSASLAASYEQYF. CDR3 in DNA: TGTGCCAGCAGCGCCTCCCTAGCGGCCTCCTACGAGCAGTACTTC.

The chain has TRBV5-1 and TRBJ2-6, with TRBD2 identical over 8 bases. Germline assignment: CDR1 SGHRS and CDR2 YFSETQ. The CDR3 consists of 18 residues. The V segment lost 4 bases and the J segment 0 bases; nucleotides outside the gene matches: 9. DNA of the CDR3: TGCGCCAGCAGCGTTCTGGGACTAGGGAGCTCTGGGGCCAACGTCCTGACTTTC. It translates to CASSVLGLGSSGANVLTF.

The CDR3 DNA reads as TGTGCCAGCAGCCTGACAGGGGGCATTGGGACCCAGTACTTC. Its protein product is CASSLTGGIGTQYF. The chain recombines TRBV28 with TRBJ2-5; 10 bases line up with TRBD1. Germline CDR1 and CDR2: MDHEN and SYDVKM. With 6 bases clipped from V and 7 bases from J, the junction kept 8 bases outside the gene matches. The CDR3 totals 14 residues.

The chain couples TRBV7-6 to TRBJ2-2, with D unclear. Trimming cost V 3 bases and J 4 bases, with 12 bases left between them. Germline lookup yields CDR1 SGHVS and CDR2 FNYEAQ. The CDR3 has 15 residues. The chain's CDR3 is CASSFGSAGTGELFF. CDR3 nucleotides: TGTGCCAGCAGCTTCGGGTCTGCTGGCACCGGGGAGCTGTTTTTT. The full variable domain, with the rest looked up from reference TRBV7-6 and TRBJ2-2, is GAGVSQSPRYKVTKRGQDVALRCDPISGHVSLYWYRQALGQGPEFLTYFNYEAQQDKSGLPNDRFSAERPEGSISTLTIQRTEQRDSAMYRCASSFGSAGTGELFFGEGSRLTVL.

V gene TRBV6-4 combines with J gene TRBJ2-5; 11 nucleotides match TRBD2. The CDR3 runs to 15 residues. Trimming removed 4 bases from V and 2 bases from J; junction bases left unmatched: 3. Germline CDR1 reads MRHNA; CDR2 reads SNTAGT. This chain's CDR3 is CASSVLAGGQETQYF. CDR3 nucleotides: TGTGCCAGCAGTGTGCTAGCGGGGGGTCAAGAGACCCAGTACTTC.

The genes are TRBV25-1 and TRBJ1-2; possibly TRBD1 for D (5 bases). Trimming removed 6 bases at V and 4 bases at J, with 12 bases between. CDR1 MGHDK and CDR2 SYGVNS come from the germline V gene. The length of the CDR3 is 13 residues. The CDR3: CASRRGGSYGYTF. The DNA for the CDR3 is TGTGCCAGCAGAAGGGGAGGTAGCTATGGCTACACCTTC.

This rearrangement joins TRBV5-6 to TRBJ2-7, with 9 positions matching TRBD1. Germline lookup yields CDR1 SGHDT and CDR2 YYEEEE. CDR3 size: 15 residues. V shed 1 base, J shed 2 bases, and the junction held 4 bases outside the gene matches. The CDR3 reads CASSLSGQGAYEQYF. CDR3 bases: TGTGCCAGCAGCTTGTCGGGACAGGGAGCCTACGAGCAGTACTTC. Filled out from reference TRBV5-6 and TRBJ2-7, the complete variable domain reads DAGVTQSPTHLIKTRGQQVTLRCSPKSGHDTVSWYQQALGQGPQFIFQYYEEEERQRGNFPDRFSGHQFPNYSSELNVNALLLGDSALYLCASSLSGQGAYEQYFGPGTRLTVT.

The rearrangement joins TRBV7-8 to TRBJ2-1, with 7 bases matching TRBD2. The length of the CDR3 is 16 residues. The germline V gene encodes CDR1 SGHVS and CDR2 FQNEAQ. J was trimmed by 4 bases and V by 2 bases; bases with no gene match: 8. This CDR3 reads CASSLLSRTSYNEQFF. DNA of the CDR3: TGTGCCAGCAGCTTATTATCTAGGACTAGTTACAATGAGCAGTTCTTC. Drawing the rest from reference TRBV7-8 and TRBJ2-1, the complete variable domain is GAGVSQSPRYKVAKRGQDVALRCDPISGHVSLFWYQQALGQGPEFLTYFQNEAQLDKSGLPSDRFFAERPEGSVSTLKIQRTQQEDSAVYLCASSLLSRTSYNEQFFGPGTRLTVL.

V and J are TRBV18 and TRBJ1-4; D call uncertain. CDR3 length equals 14 residues. The V gene's germline CDR1 is KGHSH and CDR2 LQKENI. V lost 3 bases to trimming and J lost 5 bases, with 10 bases between them. The CDR3 nucleotides are TGTGCCAGCTCACCCTCTTTTCCCAATGAAAAACTGTTTTTT. This translates into CASSPSFPNEKLFF.

The genes are TRBV28 and TRBJ2-7; no firm D call. The germline CDR1 and CDR2 sequences are MDHEN and SYDVKM. This CDR3 comprises 14 residues. V gave up 6 bases and J gave up 0 bases, with 12 bases separating them. CDR3 residues: CASSQVAYSYEQYF. CDR3 bases: TGTGCCAGCAGCCAAGTTGCCTACTCCTACGAGCAGTACTTC.

This chain uses TRBV11-2 with TRBJ2-3; the match to TRBD2 covers 8 bases. This CDR3 has 14 amino acids. V was pared by 8 bases and J by 4 bases, with 8 bases of the junction left unmatched. Per germline, CDR1 SGHAT and CDR2 FQNNGV. The CDR3: CASGSGNQADTQYF. The DNA for the CDR3 is TGTGCCAGCGGTAGCGGGAATCAGGCAGATACGCAGTATTTT.

The chain is built from TRBV4-2 and TRBJ1-5; 8 nucleotides line up with TRBD1. The length of the CDR3 is 15 residues. Losses at the gene ends were 0 bases for V and 5 bases for J; bases not matched to a gene: 3. The germline gives CDR1 LGHNA, CDR2 YNFKEQ. The CDR3 DNA sequence: TGTGCCAGCAGCCAAGAAACAGGGGGTCATCAGCCCCAGCATTTT. Its protein is CASSQETGGHQPQHF.

The J gene is TRBJ2-2, the V gene TRBV4-2, with 12 nucleotides matching TRBD2. CDR3 length: 19 residues. J lost 0 bases, V lost 4 bases, and 9 bases had no gene match. Germline values: CDR1 LGHNA, CDR2 YNFKEQ. CDR3 sequence: CASSRSWTSGETNTGELFF. For the CDR3, the DNA is TGTGCCAGCAGCCGAAGCTGGACTAGCGGGGAAACGAACACCGGGGAGCTGTTTTTT.

This clone was seen once. V gene TRBV7-3 combines with J gene TRBJ2-3; D is possibly TRBD2 (6 bases). V lost 2 bases, J lost 4 bases, and 10 bases lay in between. This CDR3 comprises 14 residues. CDR1 SGHTA and CDR2 FQGTGA come from the germline V gene. CDR3: CASSLGGVPDTQYF. The CDR3 nucleotides read TGTGCCAGCAGCTTAGGAGGGGTCCCAGATACGCAGTATTTT.